Sequencing of this TCR beta chain was carried out in a study of vaccination effects on CD4 cells after COVID-19. About this clone: Its antigen is unknown.

Cultured cells yielded isolated CD4+ T cells after less than 11 days. Participants received two doses of either the BNT162b2 or mRNA-1273 vaccine. Germline-derived CDR1 and CDR2 are MNHNY and SVGAGI (reference sequence). The CDR3 sequence is 15 residues long. With 4 bases clipped from V and 4 bases from J, the junction kept 7 bases outside the gene matches. The protocol was immunoSEQ multiplex PCR, while the TCRdb copy is restricted to in-frame clones and leaves out a portion. The repertoire consists of some 69,000 clones, with roughly 73% occurring once and the leading ten covering 2% to 3%. This chain links TRBV6-6 with TRBJ2-1, with 7 bases that match TRBD2. This specimen was CD4+ T cells from PBMCs cultured without peptide, taken after COVID-19 vaccination. This receptor was identified in a human donor who received a COVID-19 vaccine. The CDR3 coding sequence is TGTGCCAGCAGTTCTCAAGCGGGGAGTTACAATGAGCAGTTCTTC. Translating it yields CASSSQAGSYNEQFF.